Sequencing of this TCR beta chain was carried out in a study of cytomegalovirus exposure and HLA in healthy donors. Study-wide context: According to later analysis, the same platform produced the approximately 120 validation and 666 first-cohort repertoires.

The table came from immunoSEQ multiplex PCR; TCRdb's copy has only in-frame clones and leaves some out. The sample lists 250,000 or so clones, roughly 89% occurring once. Notes on the study in general: It was confirmed in vitro that a few of the CMV-associated chains were specific for CMV antigens. Cytomegalovirus-associated TCR beta chains were listed, numbering more than 150.

There are a few counts of this clone. The antigen remains undetermined. Germline CDR1 reads MRHNA; CDR2 reads SNTAGT. Trimming took 4 bases from V and 7 from J, leaving 11 bases between them. The CDR3 has 13 amino acids. The sequence came from a man younger than 30 in good health and CMV-seronegative. Input material: PBMCs. The chain combines TRBV6-4 with TRBJ1-5; D unclear. Here the CDR3 DNA reads TGTGCCAGCAGTGTGACGGTGGAGCAGCCCCAGCATTTT. Protein: CASSVTVEQPQHF.